The T cell receptor beta chain described here comes from a study of blood T cell repertoires in COVID-19. Assay used: immunoSEQ multiplex PCR; TCRdb lists only in-frame clones, some missing. Among 110,000 or so clones listed, roughly 80% were seen once. This clone is a singleton in its sample. The sequence was obtained from a man aged 45-65 years with acute or convalescent COVID-19. Input material: peripheral blood.

Written as DNA, the CDR3 is TGTGCCAGCAGCTTCCAGGGGTATAGCAATCAGCCCCAGCATTTT. Its translation is CASSFQGYSNQPQHF. This chain joins TRBV7-2 and TRBJ1-5, with a possible D match to TRBD1 (6 bases). The V gene lost 3 bases and the J gene lost 0 bases, with 9 bases spanning the gap. Germline loops: CDR1 SGHTA, CDR2 FQGNSA. The CDR3 has 15 amino acids.